The text below deals with one T cell receptor (beta chain). The CDR3 is 14 residues long. Germline values: CDR1 MGHDK, CDR2 SYGVNS. Deletions cut 4 bases from V and 0 bases from J, with 7 bases between. TCRdb's table, derived via immunoSEQ multiplex PCR, lists solely in-frame clones and lacks some. The sample carries 1.4 million to 1.5 million clones, approximately 96% recorded once. The sample comes from a study of shared clonotypes between healthy human individuals. The specimen sequenced was naive CD4+ T cells sorted from blood. Subset of the sample: CD45RA+ positively selected. J is TRBJ2-1 and V is TRBV25-1; D not certain. This sequence originates from a man younger than 40 in good health. The CDR3 spells CASSGQNSYNEQFF. DNA for the CDR3: TGTGCCAGCAGTGGGCAGAACTCCTACAATGAGCAGTTCTTC.